Listed here are 6 T cell receptor beta chains from one sample, sequenced in a study of early T cells in non-severe SARS-CoV-2 infection. A single record per CDR3 protein comes from TCRdb applying MiXCR to the 5' RACE reads. The sample shows under 50,000 distinct CDR3 sequences, roughly 5.9% of them seen only once. Sequenced sample: whole blood. These receptors were taken from an adult who was a healthcare worker with PCR-confirmed SARS-CoV-2 infection or an uninfected control (not recorded which).

This chain links TRBV12-3 or TRBV12-4 with TRBJ2-1; weak D call: TRBD2 (6 bases). The V end was cut by 3 bases, the J end by 8 bases, with 14 bases between. The CDR3 is made up of 14 amino acids. The DNA for the CDR3 is TGTGCCAGCAGTTTTGGAACCCAGCGGGATGAGCAGTTCTTC. Its translation is CASSFGTQRDEQFF.

This chain uses TRBV11-2 with TRBJ2-7; 10 bases line up with TRBD1. CDR3 length: 14 residues. Germline V gene data show CDR1 as SGHAT and CDR2 as FQNNGV. The V and J ends lost 6 bases and 4 bases, in that order; junction bases with no gene match: 6. CDR3 sequence reads: CASRETGGGYEQYF. The CDR3 DNA reads as TGTGCCAGCAGAGAGACAGGGGGCGGGTACGAGCAGTACTTC. Complete variable domain (other parts from reference TRBV11-2 and TRBJ2-7): EAGVAQSPRYKIIEKRQSVAFWCNPISGHATLYWYQQILGQGPKLLIQFQNNGVVDDSQLPKDRFSAERLKGVDSTLKIQPAKLEDSAVYLCASRETGGGYEQYFGPGTRLTVT.

This clonotype was seen a few times. The chain carries TRBV12-3 or TRBV12-4 and TRBJ1-1; a possible D gene is TRBD1 (6 bases). There are 12 residues in the CDR3. V was shortened by 11 bases and J by 5 bases, with 15 bases between the two germline ends. The CDR3 DNA sequence: TGTGCCGGAATTTCACAGGGAACTGAAGCTTTCTTT. Protein sequence: CAGISQGTEAFF.

This clonotype occurred many times. The chain has TRBV7-3 and TRBJ1-6; 7 bases are a match to TRBD1. The germline gives CDR1 SGHTA, CDR2 FQGTGA. This CDR3 is built from 14 residues. V was pared by 5 bases and J by 6 bases, with 4 bases of the junction left unmatched. The CDR3 DNA reads as TGTGCCAGCAGCCCCGGGACAGCTAATTCACCCCTCCACTTT. It specifies CASSPGTANSPLHF.

The chain carries TRBV7-2 and TRBJ2-7, with D perhaps matching TRBD1 (6 bases). V lost 2 bases, J lost 2 bases, and 19 bases lay in between. CDR1 and CDR2 from the germline V gene are SGHTA and FQGNSA. The CDR3 runs 17 residues. The CDR3 DNA follows: TGTGCCAGCAGCTTAAGGGCGGCACAGGGAGCAACCTACGAGCAGTACTTC. Its protein is CASSLRAAQGATYEQYF.

This clonotype was seen many times. CDR3 sequence (DNA): TGCGCCAGCAGCTTGGACTCTTCCTTTAACCAGCCCCAGCATTTT. This gives the protein CASSLDSSFNQPQHF. The chain links TRBV5-1 to TRBJ1-5, with D hard to call. CDR1 is SGHRS, CDR2 YFSETQ, per germline. V was trimmed by 0 bases and J by 7 bases, leaving 14 bases between them. CDR3 length equals 15 residues.